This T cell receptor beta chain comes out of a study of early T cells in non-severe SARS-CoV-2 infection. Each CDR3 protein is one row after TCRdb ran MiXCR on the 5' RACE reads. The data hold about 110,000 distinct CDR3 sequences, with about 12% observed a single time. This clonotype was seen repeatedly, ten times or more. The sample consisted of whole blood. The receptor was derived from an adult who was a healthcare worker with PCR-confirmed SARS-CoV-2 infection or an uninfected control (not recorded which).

The CDR3 DNA is TGTGCCAGCTCACCACCCCCGCGAGACATTCAGTACTTC. Translating it yields CASSPPPRDIQYF. This chain uses TRBV18 with TRBJ2-4; D is unresolved. The CDR3 runs to 13 residues. CDR1 KGHSH and CDR2 LQKENI come from the germline V gene. V lost 0 bases and J lost 8, with 8 bases in between. Filled out from reference TRBV18 and TRBJ2-4, the complete variable domain reads NAGVMQNPRHLVRRRGQEARLRCSPMKGHSHVYWYRQLPEEGLKFMVYLQKENIIDESGMPKERFSAEFPKEGPSILRIQQVVRGDSAAYFCASSPPPRDIQYFGAGTRLSVL.